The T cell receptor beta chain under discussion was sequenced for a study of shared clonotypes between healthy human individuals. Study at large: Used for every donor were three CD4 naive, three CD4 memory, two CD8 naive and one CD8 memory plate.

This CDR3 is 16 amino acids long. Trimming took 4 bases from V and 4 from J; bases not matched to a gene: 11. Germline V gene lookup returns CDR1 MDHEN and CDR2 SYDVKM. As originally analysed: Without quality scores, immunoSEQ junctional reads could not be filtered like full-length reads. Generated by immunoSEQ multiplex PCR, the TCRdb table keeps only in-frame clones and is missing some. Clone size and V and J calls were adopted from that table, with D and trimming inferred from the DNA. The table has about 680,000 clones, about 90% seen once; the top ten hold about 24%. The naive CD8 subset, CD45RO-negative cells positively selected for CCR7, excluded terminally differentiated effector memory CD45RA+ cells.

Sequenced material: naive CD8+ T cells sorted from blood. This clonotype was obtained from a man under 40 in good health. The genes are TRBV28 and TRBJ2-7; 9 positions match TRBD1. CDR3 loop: CASSSPRTGDWYEQYF. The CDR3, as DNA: TGTGCCAGCAGTTCCCCCCGGACAGGGGATTGGTACGAGCAGTACTTC.